The 28 T cell receptor beta chains below were found in one sample sequenced in a study of T cell repertoires in cytomegalovirus infection. Using its own MiXCR run on the reads, TCRdb lists one record per CDR3 protein. The sample shows 800,000 to 950,000 distinct CDR3 sequences, 30% to 35% of them seen only once. Which antigens these TCRs recognize remains unknown. The source material was cultured CD8+ T cells from PBMCs, sampled from culture after CMV antigen stimulation. These receptors were taken from a human donor in good health (CMV status not recorded). Some clones in this sample may be carry-over from other donors' samples.

The rearrangement links TRBV6-6 to TRBJ1-2; D gene unclear. The V end lost 2 bases, the J end lost 3 bases, and 13 bases lay between the germline ends. This CDR3 is built from 15 residues. The V gene's germline CDR1 is MNHNY and CDR2 SVGAGI (reference sequence). This chain's CDR3 is CASSYTPKTHYGYTF. The CDR3 DNA is TGTGCCAGCAGTTACACTCCGAAGACTCACTATGGCTACACCTTC.

This chain uses TRBV19 with TRBJ2-1, with TRBD2 identical over 7 bases. CDR3 size: 14 residues. J gave up 7 bases and V 3 bases, and 6 bases lay outside the gene matches. Germline CDR1 reads LNHDA; CDR2 reads SQIVND (reference sequence). The CDR3 region is CASSISLRGNEQFF. The CDR3 bases are TGTGCCAGTAGTATCTCCCTGCGGGGGAATGAGCAGTTCTTC.

This clonotype was observed once. The chain links TRBV19 to TRBJ1-5; TRBD1 matches 7 bases. V lost 3 bases and J lost 9; bases outside the gene matches: 8. This CDR3 contains 14 residues. In germline, CDR1 is LNHDA, CDR2 SQIVND (reference sequence). The CDR3 protein is CASSIRQGGRPQHF. CDR3 sequence (DNA): TGTGCCAGTAGTATCCGACAGGGCGGACGGCCCCAGCATTTT.

Details on this clonotype: A much more abundant neighbour one base away suggests this may be a read error. This rearrangement joins TRBV9 to TRBJ2-3; 8 bases are shared with TRBD2. The CDR3 is 16 residues long. The germline V gene encodes CDR1 SGDLS and CDR2 YYNGEE. The CDR3: CTSSVDQRGSTDTQYF. The CDR3 nucleotides are TGTACCAGCAGCGTAGATCAGCGGGGGAGCACAGATACGCAGTATTTT.

The chain employs TRBV14 and TRBJ2-1; D possibly uses TRBD1 or TRBD2 (7 bases each). This CDR3 has 15 amino acids. Germline values: CDR1 SGHDN, CDR2 FVKESK. V lost 3 bases, J lost 3 bases, and 12 bases lay in between. Written as DNA, the CDR3 is TGTGCCAGCAGCCAGGGAGGGGGCTACTACAATGAGCAGTTCTTC. Translated: CASSQGGGYYNEQFF.

There are a few counts of this clonotype. The chain uses TRBV5-8 and TRBJ1-5, with TRBD1 as a possible D gene (6 bases). Trimming removed 7 bases from V and 7 bases from J, with 18 bases in between. CDR1 SGHTS and CDR2 YDEGEE come from the germline V gene. The CDR3 has 14 residues. CDR3 sequence: CASPPGGLGQPQHF. The CDR3 coding sequence is TGTGCCAGCCCTCCCGGGGGCCTCGGGCAGCCCCAGCATTTT.

The table lists this clonotype with a few counts. The CDR3 nucleotides read TGTGCCAGCAGTGCCACCGATAGCAATCAGCCCCAGCATTTT. Translation gives CASSATDSNQPQHF. The gene calls are TRBV9 and TRBJ1-5; D remains ambiguous. With 5 bases removed from V and 0 bases from J, the gap between germline ends came to 9 bases. CDR3 length equals 14 residues. Germline CDR1 reads SGDLS; CDR2 reads YYNGEE. Together with reference TRBV9 and TRBJ1-5, the CDR3 gives the full variable domain: DSGVTQTPKHLITATGQRVTLRCSPRSGDLSVYWYQQSLDQGLQFLIQYYNGEERAKGNILERFSAQQFPDLHSELNLSSLELGDSALYFCASSATDSNQPQHFGDGTRLSIL.

This clonotype was detected only a few times. V and J are TRBV28 and TRBJ2-2; D perhaps matches TRBD2 (6 bases). The CDR3 contains 14 residues. Germline assignment: CDR1 MDHEN and CDR2 SYDVKM. V was cut by 3 bases and J by 6 bases, with 11 bases left in between. The CDR3 here is CASSFRGSPGELFF. Here the CDR3 DNA reads TGTGCCAGCAGTTTTCGGGGGTCACCCGGGGAGCTGTTTTTT.

This clonotype turned up a few times. The chain recombines TRBV20-1 with TRBJ2-3; D possibly corresponds to TRBD1 (6 bases). Germline V gene data show CDR1 as DFQATT and CDR2 as SNEGSKA (reference sequence). The CDR3 consists of 20 residues. The V end lost 4 bases, the J end lost 8 bases, and 37 bases lay between the germline ends. CDR3 nucleotide sequence: TGCAGTGCTACCCTAATAAGACGACAGGCCGGGACACGGGAAGGTCGTACGCAGTATTTT. Protein product: CSATLIRRQAGTREGRTQYF.

The V and J genes are TRBV6-8 and TRBJ2-3; 8 bases are shared with TRBD1. This CDR3 is 15 amino acids long. Germline V CDR1 and CDR2: MNHGY, SAAAGT. With V trimmed by 5 bases and J by 5 bases, 9 bases remained unmatched. The CDR3 bases are TGTGCCAGCAGTACCAGGGGGCCGGTGGTAGATACGCAGTATTTT. Residues: CASSTRGPVVDTQYF.

The chain recombines TRBV11-2 with TRBJ2-1; no reliable D call. V lost 4 bases and J 10 bases, leaving 20 bases between the germline ends. This CDR3 is 15 amino acids long. Per the germline V gene, CDR1 is SGHAT and CDR2 is FQNNGV. CDR3 in DNA: TGTGCCAGCAGCTCCACAATCGGGCCTGAACGAGAGCAGTTCTTC. Translating gives CASSSTIGPEREQFF.

The genes are TRBV7-8 and TRBJ1-1, with a tentative D call TRBD1 (6 bases). This CDR3 has 15 residues. From germline, CDR1 is SGHVS and CDR2 FQNEAQ. Trimming cost V 5 bases and J 1 base, with 14 bases left between them. CDR3 sequence (DNA): TGTGCCAGCAGCCCATCGTGGACAGCGAACACTGAAGCTTTCTTT. Its translation: CASSPSWTANTEAFF.

This clonotype was picked up a small number of times. The V call is TRBV7-2, the J call TRBJ2-3; 9 nucleotides match TRBD2. V trimming: 5 bases; J trimming: 2 bases; junction bases outside the gene matches: 5. The CDR3 totals 15 residues. The germline V gene encodes CDR1 SGHTA and CDR2 FQGNSA. The CDR3, as DNA: TGTGCCAGCAGCCGGCGGGGGGGGGTCACAGATACGCAGTATTTT. As protein: CASSRRGGVTDTQYF.

V gene TRBV15 combines with J gene TRBJ2-3; TRBD2 matches 9 bases. This CDR3 comprises 16 residues. Germline V gene sequence: CDR1 LNHNV, CDR2 YYDKDF (reference sequence). V was pared by 1 base and J by 3 bases, with 5 bases of the junction left unmatched. CDR3 coding DNA: TGTGCCACCAGCAGAGTCGCGGGGGGGCTGACAGATACGCAGTATTTT. Translated: CATSRVAGGLTDTQYF.

This clonotype was detected ten times or more. The chain uses TRBV7-8 and TRBJ1-1, with D possibly being TRBD1 (6 bases). There are 15 residues in the CDR3. Looked up from germline, CDR1 is SGHVS and CDR2 is FQNEAQ. Trimming pared 5 bases from V and 0 bases from J, leaving 13 bases between. CDR3 protein: CASSLLGGMNTEAFF. CDR3 coding DNA: TGTGCCAGCAGCCTTTTAGGGGGGATGAACACTGAAGCTTTCTTT.

This clonotype has a handful of counts. The rearrangement joins TRBV10-3 to TRBJ2-7, with 9 bases aligning to TRBD1. V lost 3 bases to trimming and J lost 4 bases; unmatched junction nucleotides: 4. The CDR3 totals 14 residues. Germline V gives CDR1 ENHRY, CDR2 SYGVKD. The CDR3 protein is CAISDPGTGYEQYV. The CDR3 DNA sequence: TGTGCCATCAGTGACCCCGGGACAGGGTACGAGCAGTACGTC.

The sample holds many counts of this clonotype. V gene TRBV7-2 combines with J gene TRBJ2-3, with TRBD1 as a possible D gene (6 bases). Trimming cost V 4 bases and J 0 bases, with 14 bases left between them. Per germline, CDR1 SGHTA and CDR2 FQGNSA. This CDR3 has 16 residues. The chain's CDR3 is CASSSGTSTSTDTQYF. CDR3 in DNA: TGTGCCAGCAGCTCCGGGACATCAACTAGCACAGATACGCAGTATTTT.

The CDR3 here is CASSSLTGGGNTIYF. The CDR3 bases are TGTGCCAGCAGCTCCCTGACAGGGGGCGGAAACACCATATATTTT. V is TRBV7-2 and J is TRBJ1-3; 10 nucleotides line up with TRBD1. The trim removed 4 bases at V and 4 bases at J, leaving 4 bases unmatched. This CDR3 contains 15 residues. In germline, CDR1 is SGHTA, CDR2 FQGNSA. Looking up the rest from reference TRBV7-2 and TRBJ1-3 gives the full variable domain: GAGVSQSPSNKVTEKGKDVELRCDPISGHTALYWYRQSLGQGLEFLIYFQGNSAPDKSGLPSDRFSAERTGGSVSTLTIQRTQQEDSAVYLCASSSLTGGGNTIYFGEGSWLTVV.

In this sample, this clonotype turned up a few times. The V call is TRBV4-1, the J call TRBJ1-5; 11 positions agree with TRBD1. V lost 3 bases, J lost 2 bases, and 3 bases stayed unmatched. Germline V lookup: CDR1 MGHRA, CDR2 YSYEKL. The CDR3 extends over 16 amino acids. The CDR3 DNA reads as TGCGCCAGCAGCCAGGGACAGGGGGGAGGCAATCAGCCCCAGCATTTT. Translated, it gives CASSQGQGGGNQPQHF.

The genes are TRBV4-1 and TRBJ2-1; either TRBD1 or TRBD2 may fit D (5 bases each). The V gene lost 0 bases and the J gene lost 6 bases, with 9 bases spanning the gap. The CDR3 has 14 residues. Germline V CDR1 and CDR2: MGHRA, YSYEKL. DNA of the CDR3: TGCGCCAGCAGCCAAGATACGAGGGGCAATGAGCAGTTCTTC. Its protein product is CASSQDTRGNEQFF.

The rearrangement links TRBV7-9 to TRBJ2-5; D is ambiguous. The germline V gene has CDR1 SEHNR and CDR2 FQNEAQ (reference sequence). The CDR3 consists of 14 residues. Trimming cost V 1 base and J 0 bases, with 6 bases left between them. The CDR3 coding sequence is TGTGCCAGCAGCTTAGAACTTAACCAAGAGACCCAGTACTTC. It is translated as CASSLELNQETQYF.

The rearrangement links TRBV6-6 to TRBJ1-6; D perhaps matches TRBD1 (5 bases). CDR1 MNHNY and CDR2 SVGAGI come from the germline V gene (reference sequence). Trimming took 5 bases from V and 0 from J, leaving 20 bases between them. The CDR3 has 19 residues. Here the CDR3 DNA reads TGTGCCAGCAGTGCCGATCCGGGACGGAGGAGCTCCTATAATTCACCCCTCCACTTT. This translates into CASSADPGRRSSYNSPLHF.

This clonotype turned up a few times. V is TRBV12-3 or TRBV12-4 and J is TRBJ2-5; no definite D call. The CDR3 contains 14 residues. V lost 1 base to trimming and J lost 4 bases, with 10 bases between them. The CDR3 loop reads CASSLEGYRETQYF. The CDR3 bases are TGTGCCAGCAGTTTAGAGGGTTACCGAGAGACCCAGTACTTC.

V gene TRBV7-6 combines with J gene TRBJ2-7; the D call may be TRBD1 or TRBD2 (6 bases each). This CDR3 has 15 residues. Trimming removed 5 bases at V and 5 bases at J, with 19 bases between. In germline, CDR1 is SGHVS, CDR2 FNYEAQ. CDR3 nucleotides: TGTGCCAGCAGCCACCGGGCCGGGGGCGTCCACGAGCAGTACTTC. Encoded protein: CASSHRAGGVHEQYF.

The chain uses TRBV7-9 and TRBJ2-7; 8 bases fit TRBD1. Germline values: CDR1 SEHNR, CDR2 FQNEAQ (reference sequence). Germline trimming cut 5 bases from V and 2 bases from J; bases unmatched to any gene: 2. The CDR3 is made up of 13 amino acids. CDR3 amino acids: CASSQQGAYEQYF. CDR3 sequence (DNA): TGTGCCAGCAGCCAACAGGGGGCCTACGAGCAGTACTTC.

This clonotype turned up a few times. The chain is built from TRBV19 and TRBJ1-1, with 8 bases fitting TRBD1. The V gene's germline CDR1 is LNHDA and CDR2 SQIVND (reference sequence). The CDR3 is 18 residues long. With 4 bases clipped from V and 2 bases from J, the junction kept 15 bases outside the gene matches. The CDR3 reads CASSTSPDRADINTEAFF. The CDR3 DNA sequence: TGTGCCAGTAGTACCTCTCCGGACAGGGCCGACATAAACACTGAAGCTTTCTTT.

A note on this clonotype: Since a much larger clone is just one base distant, this may be a read error. V and J are TRBV7-2 and TRBJ1-5, with D maybe TRBD1 (6 bases). CDR1 and CDR2 (germline): SGHTA, FQGNSA. The CDR3 is 15 amino acids. The CDR3, as DNA: TGTGCCAGCAGCTCGTACCAGGGGAGCAATCAGCCCCAGAATTTT. Translated: CASSSYQGSNQPQNF.

In its sample, this clonotype was seen many times. This chain links TRBV7-2 with TRBJ2-7; a weak D match, TRBD1 (5 bases). Germline V gives CDR1 SGHTA, CDR2 FQGNSA. There are 14 residues in the CDR3. Trimming took 4 bases from V and 1 from J, leaving 11 bases between them. The CDR3 loop reads CASSSQDSSYEQYV. The CDR3 DNA follows: TGTGCCAGCAGCTCCCAAGACAGTTCCTACGAGCAGTACGTC.